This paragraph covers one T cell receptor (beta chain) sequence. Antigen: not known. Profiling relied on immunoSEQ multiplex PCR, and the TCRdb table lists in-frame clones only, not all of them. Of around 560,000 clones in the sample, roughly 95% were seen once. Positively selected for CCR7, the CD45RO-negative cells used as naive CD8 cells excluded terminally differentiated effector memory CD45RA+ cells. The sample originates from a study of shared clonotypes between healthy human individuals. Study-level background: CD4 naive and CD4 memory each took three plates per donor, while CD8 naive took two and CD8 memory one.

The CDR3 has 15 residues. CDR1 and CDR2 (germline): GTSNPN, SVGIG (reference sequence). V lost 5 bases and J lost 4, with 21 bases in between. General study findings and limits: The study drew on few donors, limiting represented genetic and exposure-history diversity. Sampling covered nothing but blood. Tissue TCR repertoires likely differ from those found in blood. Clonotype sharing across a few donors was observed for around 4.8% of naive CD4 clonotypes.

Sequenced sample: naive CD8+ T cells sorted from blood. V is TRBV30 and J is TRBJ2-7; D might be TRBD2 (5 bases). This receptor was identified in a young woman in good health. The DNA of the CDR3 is TGTGCCTGGGAGGGCTTCCGGACTGGGTCGTACGAGCAGTACTTC. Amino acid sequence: CAWEGFRTGSYEQYF.